Listed here are 30 T cell receptor beta chains from one sample, sequenced in a study of CD8+ T cells in alopecia areata. The treatment: oral pan-JAK inhibitor, 5-10 mg twice daily. Isolated RNA was reverse transcribed into cDNA used as the sequencing template. Some clones are missing from TCRdb's copy, which holds only in-frame ones; the method was immunoSEQ multiplex PCR. The data contain nearly 110,000 clones, 80% to 85% of them singletons. Sequenced here: CD8+ T cells sorted from blood, sampled at week 24, from a patient treated with tofacitinib. Receptors originate from a human donor with alopecia areata.

The chain recombines TRBV6-6 with TRBJ2-2; D tentatively reads TRBD1 or TRBD2 (5 bases each). The V gene lost 3 bases and the J gene lost 6 bases, with 8 bases spanning the gap. The CDR3 extends over 13 amino acids. The V gene's germline CDR1 is MNHNY and CDR2 SVGAGI (reference sequence). CDR3: CASSYWGSGELFF. CDR3 DNA: TGTGCCAGCAGTTATTGGGGGTCCGGGGAGCTGTTTTTT.

This chain links TRBV5-4 with TRBJ2-1, with a possible D match to TRBD2 (5 bases). Germline values: CDR1 SGHNT, CDR2 YYREEE (reference sequence). Trimming left V 10 bases short and J 11 bases short, with 16 bases between. CDR3 length: 11 residues. The CDR3 here is CAPQVDGKQFF. The CDR3 DNA sequence: TGTGCCCCCCAGGTGGACGGGAAGCAGTTCTTC.

The J gene is TRBJ2-3, the V gene TRBV4-2, with D tentatively TRBD1 or TRBD2 (5 bases each). Trimming removed 0 bases at V and 3 bases at J, with 10 bases between. The CDR3 covers 15 residues. Germline values: CDR1 LGHNA, CDR2 YNFKEQ. CDR3 protein: CASSQDREWTDTQYF. For the CDR3, the DNA is TGTGCCAGCAGCCAAGACAGGGAGTGGACAGATACGCAGTATTTT.

The chain recombines TRBV7-9 with TRBJ2-7; D might be TRBD1 or TRBD2, each matching 5 bases. Per the germline V gene, CDR1 is SEHNR and CDR2 is FQNEAQ (reference sequence). The CDR3 contains 13 residues. Trimming took 4 bases from V and 2 from J, leaving 9 bases between them. The CDR3 region has the DNA TGTGCCAGCAGCTGGGGGAACCCCTACGAGCAGTACTTC. It yields the protein CASSWGNPYEQYF. The full variable domain, rest sourced from reference TRBV7-9 and TRBJ2-7, is DTGVSQNPRHKITKRGQNVTFRCDPISEHNRLYWYRQTLGQGPEFLTYFQNEAQLEKSRLLSDRFSAERPKGSFSTLEIQRTEQGDSAMYLCASSWGNPYEQYFGPGTRLTVT.

V is TRBV7-9 and J is TRBJ2-7; 15 nucleotides align to TRBD2. The CDR3 extends over 18 amino acids. Losses at the gene ends were 5 bases for V and 4 bases for J; bases not matched to a gene: 12. CDR1 and CDR2 from the germline V gene are SEHNR and FQNEAQ (reference sequence). CDR3 DNA: TGTGCCAGCAGCCTGGGACTAGCGGGGGGCCCGTTGTCTTACGAGCAGTACTTC. Translated: CASSLGLAGGPLSYEQYF. The full variable domain, rest sourced from reference TRBV7-9 and TRBJ2-7, is DTGVSQNPRHKITKRGQNVTFRCDPISEHNRLYWYRQTLGQGPEFLTYFQNEAQLEKSRLLSDRFSAERPKGSFSTLEIQRTEQGDSAMYLCASSLGLAGGPLSYEQYFGPGTRLTVT.

The chain combines TRBV7-9 with TRBJ1-1; D gene unclear. Trimming left V 6 bases short and J 1 base short, with 6 bases between. The V gene's germline CDR1 is SEHNR and CDR2 FQNEAQ (reference sequence). The CDR3 loop spans 12 amino acids. In DNA form, the CDR3 reads TGTGCCAGCAGTATCGGGAACACTGAAGCTTTCTTT. It encodes CASSIGNTEAFF.

This clone appeared a single time. The CDR3 nucleotides are TGCGCCAGCAGCGAGACAGCTAACTATGGCTACACCTTC. This encodes CASSETANYGYTF. The chain carries TRBV10-2 and TRBJ1-2; D perhaps matches TRBD1 (5 bases). Trimming left V 6 bases short and J 0 bases short, with 8 bases between. CDR1 is WSHSY and CDR2 is SAAADI in the germline V gene. CDR3 length equals 13 residues.

The genes are TRBV10-3 and TRBJ2-7; TRBD2 agrees at 13 bases. Trimming removed 6 bases from V and 2 bases from J; junction bases left unmatched: 7. In germline, CDR1 is ENHRY, CDR2 SYGVKD. CDR3 length: 16 amino acids. CDR3 sequence reads: CAISDGTSGATYEQYF. The CDR3 DNA reads as TGTGCCATCAGCGATGGGACTAGCGGGGCTACCTACGAGCAGTACTTC.

The chain couples TRBV7-6 to TRBJ2-3; D possibly corresponds to TRBD2 (5 bases). The germline V gene encodes CDR1 SGHVS and CDR2 FNYEAQ. The CDR3 length is 16 residues. V was cut by 0 bases and J by 0 bases, with 10 bases left in between. Here the CDR3 reads CASSLAGGLSTDTQYF. The CDR3 nucleotides are TGTGCCAGCAGCTTAGCTGGCGGGCTCAGCACAGATACGCAGTATTTT.

The J gene is TRBJ2-7, the V gene TRBV6-1, with D maybe TRBD1 (6 bases). The V end was cut by 6 bases, the J end by 4 bases, with 10 bases between. The germline V gene has CDR1 MNHNS and CDR2 SASEGT. This CDR3 has 12 residues. CDR3 nucleotide sequence: TGTGCCAGCAGGGACAGCGGATACGAGCAGTACTTC. It specifies CASRDSGYEQYF.

The chain carries TRBV7-9 and TRBJ1-1, with unresolved D. Germline V gene sequence: CDR1 SEHNR, CDR2 FQNEAQ (reference sequence). V lost 7 bases to trimming and J lost 5 bases, with 8 bases between them. CDR3 size: 11 residues. The CDR3, as DNA: TGTGCCAGCACCCTAGGTACTGAAGCTTTCTTT. Translated, it gives CASTLGTEAFF.

V is TRBV7-9 and J is TRBJ2-1; tentative D call: TRBD2 (6 bases). The CDR3 covers 12 residues. Trimming removed 5 bases at V and 7 bases at J, with 9 bases between. The germline gives CDR1 SEHNR, CDR2 FQNEAQ (reference sequence). DNA of the CDR3: TGTGCCAGCAGCGCCGGGGGTAATGAGCAGTTCTTC. This encodes CASSAGGNEQFF.

The genes are TRBV5-6 and TRBJ1-6, with D unresolved. The CDR3 loop spans 12 amino acids. CDR1 is SGHDT, CDR2 YYEEEE, per germline. The CDR3 DNA reads TGTGCAGGGAGCTCCTATAATTCACCCCTCCACTTT. It encodes CAGSSYNSPLHF.

V is TRBV7-9 and J is TRBJ2-5; D gene unclear. Trimming stripped 5 bases from V and 2 bases from J, with 12 bases between. CDR3 length equals 14 residues. Germline loops: CDR1 SEHNR, CDR2 FQNEAQ (reference sequence). CDR3 sequence: CASSERWRQETQYF. The DNA of the CDR3 is TGTGCCAGCAGCGAGAGGTGGCGTCAAGAGACCCAGTACTTC. Based on the CDR3 plus reference TRBV7-9 and TRBJ2-5, the full variable domain is DTGVSQNPRHKITKRGQNVTFRCDPISEHNRLYWYRQTLGQGPEFLTYFQNEAQLEKSRLLSDRFSAERPKGSFSTLEIQRTEQGDSAMYLCASSERWRQETQYFGPGTRLLVL.

The chain links TRBV7-8 to TRBJ2-5; weak D call: TRBD2 (5 bases). CDR3 length: 16 amino acids. The V gene's germline CDR1 is SGHVS and CDR2 FQNEAQ. Trimming removed 1 base at V and 5 bases at J, with 17 bases between. CDR3 loop: CASSLGKGVLRETQYF. For the CDR3, the DNA is TGTGCCAGCAGCTTAGGGAAGGGAGTATTGCGGGAGACCCAGTACTTC.

This chain links TRBV6-6 with TRBJ2-1, with D maybe TRBD2 (5 bases). This CDR3 comprises 14 residues. Trimming cost V 5 bases and J 7 bases, with 15 bases left between them. Germline CDR1 and CDR2: MNHNY and SVGAGI (reference sequence). The CDR3 coding sequence is TGTGCCAGCAGTGCTTCTTCCGGGATGAATGAGCAGTTCTTC. It encodes CASSASSGMNEQFF.

V and J are TRBV6-1 and TRBJ2-5; D is ambiguous. Germline CDR1 MNHNS, CDR2 SASEGT. The CDR3 contains 12 residues. V gave up 8 bases and J gave up 0 bases, with 7 bases separating them. This CDR3 is CASSPYQETQYF. CDR3 in DNA: TGTGCCAGCTCGCCGTACCAAGAGACCCAGTACTTC.

For the CDR3, the DNA is TGTGCCAGCAACCCCGGGGGAGGCCTCACTGAAGCTTTCTTT. This gives the protein CASNPGGGLTEAFF. The V and J genes are TRBV2 and TRBJ1-1, with a tentative D call TRBD1 (5 bases). Looked up from germline, CDR1 is SNHLY and CDR2 is FYNNEI. The ends were cut back, 7 bases at V and 4 bases at J, with 16 bases in the middle. There are 14 residues in the CDR3.

V is TRBV19 and J is TRBJ2-3; D gene ambiguous. V was trimmed by 8 bases and J by 6 bases, leaving 18 bases between them. Germline V gives CDR1 LNHDA, CDR2 SQIVND (reference sequence). The CDR3 has 14 amino acids. In DNA form, the CDR3 reads TGTGCCAGTGAGTCCCACCACATGAGGGATACGCAGTATTTT. Protein: CASESHHMRDTQYF.

The rearrangement links TRBV25-1 to TRBJ1-2; no clear D. Germline-derived CDR1 and CDR2 are MGHDK and SYGVNS. CDR3 length: 15 amino acids. V dropped 0 bases and J dropped 0 bases, with 8 bases sitting between them. CDR3 region: CASSEYGNTNYGYTF. The CDR3, as DNA: TGTGCCAGCAGTGAATATGGCAATACTAACTATGGCTACACCTTC.

There are a few counts of this clone. V and J are TRBV2 and TRBJ1-2, with 9 bases fitting TRBD1. CDR1 is SNHLY and CDR2 is FYNNEI in the germline V gene. This CDR3 region has 13 residues. With 6 bases clipped from V and 7 bases from J, the junction kept 6 bases outside the gene matches. CDR3 loop: CASRGDRVAGYTF. CDR3 nucleotides: TGTGCCAGCAGGGGGGACAGGGTCGCTGGCTACACCTTC.

The chain has TRBV2 and TRBJ2-7, with D maybe TRBD1 (6 bases). Trimming removed 7 bases at V and 0 bases at J, with 19 bases between. The CDR3 covers 16 residues. Germline V gene lookup returns CDR1 SNHLY and CDR2 FYNNEI. CDR3 loop: CASTDPIQGSSYEQYF. CDR3 bases: TGTGCCAGCACCGATCCCATACAGGGTAGCTCCTACGAGCAGTACTTC.

The chain couples TRBV4-1 to TRBJ2-3; D remains ambiguous. The CDR3 is 15 amino acids. The germline V gene has CDR1 MGHRA and CDR2 YSYEKL. Trimming removed 4 bases from V and 2 bases from J, with 13 bases in between. For the CDR3, the DNA is TGCGCCAGCAGCCGCATCCAGAAAGACACAGATACGCAGTATTTT. It yields the protein CASSRIQKDTDTQYF.

The V and J genes are TRBV15 and TRBJ1-1; D call uncertain. The V end lost 4 bases, the J end lost 4 bases, and 16 bases lay between the germline ends. This CDR3 has 15 residues. The germline gives CDR1 LNHNV, CDR2 YYDKDF (reference sequence). The DNA of the CDR3 is TGTGCCACCAGCACCCTGGCCGCCCCGGCCACTGAAGCTTTCTTT. Its protein product is CATSTLAAPATEAFF.

The V gene is TRBV29-1, the J gene TRBJ2-7; D is unclear. Trimming stripped 0 bases from V and 1 base from J, with 4 bases between. The CDR3 is 12 residues long. Germline V gene lookup returns CDR1 SQVTM and CDR2 ANQGSEA. For the CDR3, the DNA is TGCAGCGTTGAAGACAGGTCCTACGAGCAGTACTTC. This encodes CSVEDRSYEQYF.

Concerning this clone itself: One junction end does not reproduce the germline sequence, and a read error may be involved. The chain combines TRBV7-7 with TRBJ2-1; weak D call: TRBD2 (6 bases). This CDR3 contains 16 residues. CDR1 SSHAT and CDR2 FNYEAQ come from the germline V gene (reference sequence). The CDR3 sequence is CASSLGDSSSYNEQFF. The CDR3 nucleotides are TGTGCTAGCAGCTTAGGGGACTCTAGCTCCTACAATGAGCAGTTCTTC.

This rearrangement joins TRBV2 to TRBJ2-1; 8 bases map to TRBD1. The CDR3 has 15 amino acids. V shed 1 base, J shed 1 base, and the junction held 0 bases outside the gene matches. Germline CDR1 is SNHLY and CDR2 is FYNNEI. The CDR3 is CASSEDRGSYNEQFF. The CDR3 DNA follows: TGTGCCAGCAGTGAAGACAGGGGGTCCTACAATGAGCAGTTCTTC.

The genes are TRBV5-6 and TRBJ2-1, with D possibly matching TRBD1 (5 bases). The V gene lost 1 base and the J gene lost 9 bases, with 17 bases spanning the gap. CDR1 is SGHDT and CDR2 is YYEEEE in the germline V gene. This CDR3 is 15 amino acids long. The CDR3 region has the DNA TGTGCCAGCAGCTTGCGCGTCAGGGTCTCGGGTGAGCAGTTCTTC. Its translation is CASSLRVRVSGEQFF.

This clone was found a few times. V is TRBV28 and J is TRBJ2-2; D might be TRBD1 or TRBD2, each matching 5 bases. This CDR3 comprises 15 residues. In germline, CDR1 is MDHEN, CDR2 SYDVKM. Trimming shortened V by 2 bases and J by 3 bases, and 10 bases separated the two germline ends. CDR3 sequence: CASSLGGRDTGELFF. CDR3 coding DNA: TGTGCCAGCAGTTTAGGGGGAAGGGACACCGGGGAGCTGTTTTTT.

The V and J genes are TRBV12-5 and TRBJ2-1; no reliable D call. Trimming removed 1 base at V and 1 base at J, with 8 bases between. The CDR3 sequence is 15 residues long. Germline assignment: CDR1 LGHNT and CDR2 FRNRAP. CDR3 sequence: CASGLEPLSYNEQFF. As DNA, the CDR3 is TGTGCTAGTGGTTTGGAACCCCTGTCCTACAATGAGCAGTTCTTC. The full variable domain, with the rest looked up from reference TRBV12-5 and TRBJ2-1, is DARVTQTPRHKVTEMGQEVTMRCQPILGHNTVFWYRQTMMQGLELLAYFRNRAPLDDSGMPKDRFSAEMPDATLATLKIQPSEPRDSAVYFCASGLEPLSYNEQFFGPGTRLTVL.